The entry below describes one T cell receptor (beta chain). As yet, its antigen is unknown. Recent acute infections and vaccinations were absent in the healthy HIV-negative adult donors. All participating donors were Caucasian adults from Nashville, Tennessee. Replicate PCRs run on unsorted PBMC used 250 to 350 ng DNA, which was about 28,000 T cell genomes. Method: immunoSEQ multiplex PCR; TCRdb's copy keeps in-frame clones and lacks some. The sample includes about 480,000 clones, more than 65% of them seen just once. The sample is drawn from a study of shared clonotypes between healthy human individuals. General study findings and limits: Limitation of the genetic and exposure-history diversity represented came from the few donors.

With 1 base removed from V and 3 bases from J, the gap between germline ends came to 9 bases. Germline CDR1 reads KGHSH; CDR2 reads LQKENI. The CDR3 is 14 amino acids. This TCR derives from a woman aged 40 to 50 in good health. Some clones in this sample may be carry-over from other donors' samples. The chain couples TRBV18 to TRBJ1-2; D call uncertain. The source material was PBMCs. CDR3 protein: CASSPQDGYYGYTF. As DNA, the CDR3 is TGTGCCAGCTCACCACAGGACGGGTACTATGGCTACACCTTC.